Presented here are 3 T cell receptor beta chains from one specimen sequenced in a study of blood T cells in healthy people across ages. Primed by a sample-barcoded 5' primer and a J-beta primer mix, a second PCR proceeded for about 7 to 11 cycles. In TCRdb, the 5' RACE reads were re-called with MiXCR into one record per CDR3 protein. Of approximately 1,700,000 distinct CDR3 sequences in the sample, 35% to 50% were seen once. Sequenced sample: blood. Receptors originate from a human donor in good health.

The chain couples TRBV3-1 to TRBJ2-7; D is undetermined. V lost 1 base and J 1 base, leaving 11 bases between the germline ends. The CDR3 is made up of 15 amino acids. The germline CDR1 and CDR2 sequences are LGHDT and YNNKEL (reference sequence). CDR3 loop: CASSQATIVSYEQYF. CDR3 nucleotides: TGTGCCAGCAGCCAAGCTACAATCGTATCCTACGAGCAGTACTTC.

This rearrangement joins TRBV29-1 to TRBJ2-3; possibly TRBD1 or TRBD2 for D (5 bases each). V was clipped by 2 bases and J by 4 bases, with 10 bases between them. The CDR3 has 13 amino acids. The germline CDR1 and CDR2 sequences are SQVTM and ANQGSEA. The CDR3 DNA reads TGCAGCGTTGAATGGGACGGCGCAGATACGCAGTATTTT. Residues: CSVEWDGADTQYF.

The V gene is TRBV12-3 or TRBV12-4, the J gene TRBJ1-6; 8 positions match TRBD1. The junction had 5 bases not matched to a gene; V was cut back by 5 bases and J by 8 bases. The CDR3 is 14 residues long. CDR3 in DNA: TGTGCCAGCAGTCAGGGGGCAACATATTCACCCCTCCACTTT. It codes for CASSQGATYSPLHF.